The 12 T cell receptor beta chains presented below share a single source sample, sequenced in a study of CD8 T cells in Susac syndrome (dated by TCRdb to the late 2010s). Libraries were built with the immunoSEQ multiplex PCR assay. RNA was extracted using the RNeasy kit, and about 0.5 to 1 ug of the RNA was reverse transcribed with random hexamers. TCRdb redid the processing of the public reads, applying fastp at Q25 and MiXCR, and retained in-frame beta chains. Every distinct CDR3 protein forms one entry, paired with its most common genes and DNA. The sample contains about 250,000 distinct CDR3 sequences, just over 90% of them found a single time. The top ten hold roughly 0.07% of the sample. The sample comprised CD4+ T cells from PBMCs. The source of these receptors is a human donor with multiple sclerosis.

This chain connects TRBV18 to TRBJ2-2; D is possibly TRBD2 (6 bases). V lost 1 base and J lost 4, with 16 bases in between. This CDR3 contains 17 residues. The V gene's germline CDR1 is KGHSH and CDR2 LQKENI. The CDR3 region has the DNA TGTGCCAGCTCACCACACCCCGGGCAGGGAGGCACCGGGGAGCTGTTTTTT. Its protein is CASSPHPGQGGTGELFF.

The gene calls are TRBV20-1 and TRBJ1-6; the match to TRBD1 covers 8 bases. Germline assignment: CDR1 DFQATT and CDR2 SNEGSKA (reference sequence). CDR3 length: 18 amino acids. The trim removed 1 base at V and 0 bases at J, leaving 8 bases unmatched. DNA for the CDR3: TGCAGTGCTAGAGGACGGACAGGGCTTAGCTCCTATAATTCACCCCTCCACTTT. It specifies CSARGRTGLSSYNSPLHF.

The CDR3 bases are TGCGCCAGCAGCCTCGGGGGGCGTCGTGGGGCCAACGTCCTGACTTTC. Translated: CASSLGGRRGANVLTF. V gene TRBV4-1 combines with J gene TRBJ2-6; tentatively, D is TRBD2 (7 bases). Deletions cut 4 bases from V and 3 bases from J, with 13 bases between. The CDR3 contains 16 residues. Germline CDR1 MGHRA, CDR2 YSYEKL.

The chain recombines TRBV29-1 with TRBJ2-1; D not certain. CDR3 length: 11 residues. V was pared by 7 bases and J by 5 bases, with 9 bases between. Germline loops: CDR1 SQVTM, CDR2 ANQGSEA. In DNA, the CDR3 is TGCAGCGGGGCTAGGGACAATGAGCAGTTCTTC. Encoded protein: CSGARDNEQFF.

The CDR3 nucleotides read TGCAGCGTTGTTAGGGACGAGACCCAGTACTTC. Translating it yields CSVVRDETQYF. V is TRBV29-1 and J is TRBJ2-5, with D perhaps given as TRBD1 or TRBD2 (5 bases each). This CDR3 spans 11 amino acids. Germline CDR1 is SQVTM and CDR2 is ANQGSEA. V lost 4 bases and J lost 5, with 8 bases in between.

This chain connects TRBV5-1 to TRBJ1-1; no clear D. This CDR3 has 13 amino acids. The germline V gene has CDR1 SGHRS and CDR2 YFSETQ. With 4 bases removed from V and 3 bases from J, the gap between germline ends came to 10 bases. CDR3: CASSEDVDTEAFF. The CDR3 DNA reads TGCGCCAGCAGCGAGGACGTGGACACTGAAGCTTTCTTT.

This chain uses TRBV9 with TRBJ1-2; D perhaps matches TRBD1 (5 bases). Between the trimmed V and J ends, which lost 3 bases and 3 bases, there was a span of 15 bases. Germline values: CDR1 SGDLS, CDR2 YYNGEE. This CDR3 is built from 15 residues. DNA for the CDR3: TGTGCCAGCAGCGCCTCCACGGGGCACTACTATGGCTACACCTTC. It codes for CASSASTGHYYGYTF.

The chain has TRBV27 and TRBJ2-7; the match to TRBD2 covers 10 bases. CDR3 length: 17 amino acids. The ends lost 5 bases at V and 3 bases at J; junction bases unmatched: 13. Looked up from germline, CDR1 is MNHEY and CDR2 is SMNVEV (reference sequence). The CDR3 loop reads CASSPSPSGSRYYEQYV. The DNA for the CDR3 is TGTGCCAGCAGTCCATCCCCTAGCGGGAGCCGTTACTACGAGCAGTACGTC.

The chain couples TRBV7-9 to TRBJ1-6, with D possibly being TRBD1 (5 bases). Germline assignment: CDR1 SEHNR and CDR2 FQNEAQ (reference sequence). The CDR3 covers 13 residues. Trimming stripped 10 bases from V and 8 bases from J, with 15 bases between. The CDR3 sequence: CANATGTYSPLHF. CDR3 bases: TGTGCCAACGCGACGGGGACCTATTCACCCCTCCACTTT.

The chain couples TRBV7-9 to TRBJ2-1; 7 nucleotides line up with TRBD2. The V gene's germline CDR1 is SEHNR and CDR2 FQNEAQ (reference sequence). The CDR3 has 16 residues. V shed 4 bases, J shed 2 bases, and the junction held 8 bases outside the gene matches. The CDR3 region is CASSSDLAATYNEQFF. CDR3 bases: TGTGCCAGCAGCTCCGATCTAGCGGCCACCTACAATGAGCAGTTCTTC.

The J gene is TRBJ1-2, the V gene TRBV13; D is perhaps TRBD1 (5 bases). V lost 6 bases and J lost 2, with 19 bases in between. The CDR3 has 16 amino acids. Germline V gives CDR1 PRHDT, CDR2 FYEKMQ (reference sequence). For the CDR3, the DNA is TGTGCCAGCAGGGGCGGGGGAGTGTCAGAGAACTATGGCTACACCTTC. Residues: CASRGGGVSENYGYTF.

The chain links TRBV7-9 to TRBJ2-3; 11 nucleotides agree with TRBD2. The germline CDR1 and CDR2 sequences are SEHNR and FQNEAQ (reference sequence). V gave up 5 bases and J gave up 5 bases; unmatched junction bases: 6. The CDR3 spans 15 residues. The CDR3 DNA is TGTGCCAGCAGCCAACTAGCGGGAGAGATAGATACGCAGTATTTT. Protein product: CASSQLAGEIDTQYF.